One sample yielded the 12 T cell receptor beta chains listed below, sequenced in a study of T cells in Graves' hyperthyroidism and ophthalmopathy. RNA transcripts gave rise to amplified TCR beta CDR3 regions. First-round RT-PCR with HTBI primers amplified the TCR CDR3 region. TCRdb re-derived calls from the multiplex PCR reads in MiXCR, one entry per CDR3 protein. The table shows 800,000 or so distinct CDR3 sequences, with roughly 40% occurring only once. Sequences were obtained from blood. Receptor source: a man younger than 35 with Graves' hyperthyroidism.

This chain joins TRBV13 and TRBJ1-1, with 7 positions matching TRBD1. CDR3 size: 14 residues. The trim removed 3 bases at V and 3 bases at J, leaving 4 bases unmatched. Germline values: CDR1 PRHDT, CDR2 FYEKMQ (reference sequence). The CDR3 bases are TGTGCCAGCAGCTTCCAAACAGGGGACACTGAAGCTTTCTTT. Its protein product is CASSFQTGDTEAFF.

This clonotype was seen more than once but under ten times. CDR3 protein: CSARGGGQGIDEQYF. In DNA, the CDR3 is TGCAGTGCTAGAGGAGGGGGACAGGGGATCGACGAGCAGTACTTC. The chain recombines TRBV20-1 with TRBJ2-7; the match to TRBD1 covers 10 bases. J gave up 5 bases and V 1 base, and 8 bases lay outside the gene matches. The germline V gene encodes CDR1 DFQATT and CDR2 SNEGSKA (reference sequence). This CDR3 region has 15 residues.

This clonotype was observed at least ten times. CDR3 DNA: TGTGCCACCAGCAGAGACCCGGGGACAGGGCAAGAGACCCAGTACTTC. Translating it yields CATSRDPGTGQETQYF. This chain links TRBV15 with TRBJ2-5, with 9 bases lining up with TRBD1. This CDR3 has 16 residues. Looked up from germline, CDR1 is LNHNV and CDR2 is YYDKDF (reference sequence). J was trimmed by 2 bases and V by 0 bases; bases with no gene match: 4.

At least ten counts were recorded for this clonotype. The chain has TRBV29-1 and TRBJ1-1; 10 bases line up with TRBD1. Losses at the gene ends were 7 bases for V and 6 bases for J; bases not matched to a gene: 8. The CDR3 loop spans 13 amino acids. The germline V gene encodes CDR1 SQVTM and CDR2 ANQGSEA. CDR3 in amino acids: CSAVGQGVAEAFF. The CDR3 region has the DNA TGCAGCGCAGTAGGACAGGGGGTAGCTGAAGCTTTCTTT.

V gene TRBV5-1 combines with J gene TRBJ2-2; D gene ambiguous. The V end was cut by 7 bases, the J end by 4 bases, with 20 bases between. Per the germline V gene, CDR1 is SGHRS and CDR2 is YFSETQ. The CDR3 is made up of 16 amino acids. This CDR3 is CASYESGSWTTGELFF. The CDR3 bases are TGCGCCAGCTACGAGTCGGGTAGTTGGACCACCGGGGAGCTGTTTTTT.

V and J are TRBV15 and TRBJ1-6; the D is unclear. The V and J ends lost 8 bases and 6 bases respectively, with 14 bases between them. The CDR3 has 14 amino acids. Per germline, CDR1 LNHNV and CDR2 YYDKDF (reference sequence). Here the CDR3 reads CATARAQINSPLHF. The CDR3 DNA is TGTGCCACCGCCAGAGCACAAATTAATTCACCCCTCCACTTT.

This clonotype occurred a few times. DNA for the CDR3: TGTGCCAGCAGACTCGGGGGTCGGACTGAAGCTTTCTTT. Its protein is CASRLGGRTEAFF. The chain couples TRBV11-1 to TRBJ1-1, with D possibly being TRBD1 (5 bases). CDR1 and CDR2 (germline): SGHAT, FQDESV (reference sequence). Deletions cut 6 bases from V and 5 bases from J, with 13 bases between. The CDR3 has 13 amino acids.

This clonotype was picked up many times. The chain couples TRBV19 to TRBJ2-2; TRBD1 aligns across 9 bases. This CDR3 comprises 14 residues. J gave up 1 base and V 9 bases, and 3 bases lay outside the gene matches. Germline values: CDR1 LNHDA, CDR2 SQIVND (reference sequence). The CDR3 spells CASEGQGNTGELFF. In nucleotides, the CDR3 is TGTGCCAGCGAGGGACAGGGGAACACCGGGGAGCTGTTTTTT.

This clonotype was seen only a few times. The chain carries TRBV19 and TRBJ2-6; 8 bases agree with TRBD1. This CDR3 comprises 18 residues. CDR1 is LNHDA, CDR2 SQIVND, per germline (reference sequence). Germline trimming cut 6 bases from V and 0 bases from J; bases unmatched to any gene: 10. The CDR3 DNA is TGTGCCAGTAGCCTCGGGACAGGCCTCTCCTCTGGGGCCAACGTCCTGACTTTC. This translates into CASSLGTGLSSGANVLTF.

The rearrangement uses TRBV25-1 and TRBJ1-2; 7 bases align to TRBD1. With 0 bases clipped from V and 4 bases from J, the junction kept 14 bases outside the gene matches. CDR3 size: 18 residues. CDR1 MGHDK and CDR2 SYGVNS come from the germline V gene. DNA for the CDR3: TGTGCCAGCAGTGAATATCTATTAGACAGGGCCGGCGGCTATGGCTACACCTTC. Translated: CASSEYLLDRAGGYGYTF.

This clonotype showed up many times. The V and J genes are TRBV24-1 and TRBJ2-7; D tentatively reads TRBD1 or TRBD2 (5 bases each). Germline lookup yields CDR1 KGHDR and CDR2 SFDVKD. The ends were cut back, 5 bases at V and 5 bases at J, with 12 bases in the middle. This CDR3 is 13 amino acids long. For the CDR3, the DNA is TGTGCCACCAGTGGTTATAGGGACGACGAGCAGTACTTC. This codes for CATSGYRDDEQYF.

The V and J genes are TRBV2 and TRBJ2-7, with a weak D call TRBD2 (6 bases). Germline V CDR1 and CDR2: SNHLY, FYNNEI. This CDR3 spans 13 amino acids. The germline V and J ends were trimmed by 8 bases and 6 bases, with 17 bases remaining between them. CDR3 DNA: TGTGCCAGCGGCTTAGACCGGGGGTTCGAGCAGTACTTC. It encodes CASGLDRGFEQYF.